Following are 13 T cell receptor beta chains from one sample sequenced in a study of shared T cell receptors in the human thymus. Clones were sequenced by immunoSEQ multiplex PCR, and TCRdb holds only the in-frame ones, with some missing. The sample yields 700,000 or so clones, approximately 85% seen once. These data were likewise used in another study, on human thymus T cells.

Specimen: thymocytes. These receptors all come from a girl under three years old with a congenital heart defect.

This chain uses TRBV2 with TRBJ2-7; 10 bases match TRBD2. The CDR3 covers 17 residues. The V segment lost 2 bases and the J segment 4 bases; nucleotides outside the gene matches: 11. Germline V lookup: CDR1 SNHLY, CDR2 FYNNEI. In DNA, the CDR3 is TGTGCCAGCAGTGAAAACGTAGCGGGGGGCATGGTGTACGAGCAGTACTTC. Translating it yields CASSENVAGGMVYEQYF.

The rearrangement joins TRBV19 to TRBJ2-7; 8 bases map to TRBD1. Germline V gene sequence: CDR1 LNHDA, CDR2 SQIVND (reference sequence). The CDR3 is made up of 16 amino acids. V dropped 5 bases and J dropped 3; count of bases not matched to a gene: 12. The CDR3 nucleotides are TGTGCCAGTAGTTGGAGCCGGGACAGGCCCCACTACGAGCAGTACTTC. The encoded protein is CASSWSRDRPHYEQYF. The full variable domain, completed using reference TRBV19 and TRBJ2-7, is DGGITQSPKYLFRKEGQNVTLSCEQNLNHDAMYWYRQDPGQGLRLIYYSQIVNDFQKGDIAEGYSVSREKKESFPLTVTSAQKNPTAFYLCASSWSRDRPHYEQYFGPGTRLTVT.

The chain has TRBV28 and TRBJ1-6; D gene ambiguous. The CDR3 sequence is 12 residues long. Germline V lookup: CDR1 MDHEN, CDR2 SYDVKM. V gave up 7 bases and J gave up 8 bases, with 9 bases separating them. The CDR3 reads CASTRLDSPLHF. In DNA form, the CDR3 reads TGTGCCAGCACTCGACTGGATTCACCCCTCCACTTT.

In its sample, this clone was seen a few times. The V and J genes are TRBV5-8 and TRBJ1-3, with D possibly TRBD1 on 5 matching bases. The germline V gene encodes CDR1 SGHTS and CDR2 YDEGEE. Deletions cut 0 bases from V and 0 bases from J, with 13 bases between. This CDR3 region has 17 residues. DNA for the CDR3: TGTGCCAGCAGCTTGGCCCACGGGGGGGACTCTGGAAACACCATATATTTT. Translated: CASSLAHGGDSGNTIYF. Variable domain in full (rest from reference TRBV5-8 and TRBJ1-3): EAGVTQSPTHLIKTRGQQATLRCSPISGHTSVYWYQQALGLGLQFLLWYDEGEERNRGNFPPRFSGRQFPNYSSELNVNALELEDSALYLCASSLAHGGDSGNTIYFGEGSWLTVV.

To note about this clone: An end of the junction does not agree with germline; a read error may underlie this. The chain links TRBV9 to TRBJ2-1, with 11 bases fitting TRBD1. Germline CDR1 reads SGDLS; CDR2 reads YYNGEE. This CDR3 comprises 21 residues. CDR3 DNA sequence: TGTGCCAACAGCGTAGATAGACCGGACAGGGGGCCTCAATTCGACCACAATGAGCAGTTCTTC. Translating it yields CANSVDRPDRGPQFDHNEQFF.

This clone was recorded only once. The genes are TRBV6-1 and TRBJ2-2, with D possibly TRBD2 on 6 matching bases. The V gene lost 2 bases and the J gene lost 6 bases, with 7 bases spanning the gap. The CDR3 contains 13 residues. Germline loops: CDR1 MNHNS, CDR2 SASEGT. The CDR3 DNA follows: TGTGCCAGCAGTGAAATAGCGGCCGGGGAGCTGTTTTTT. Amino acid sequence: CASSEIAAGELFF.

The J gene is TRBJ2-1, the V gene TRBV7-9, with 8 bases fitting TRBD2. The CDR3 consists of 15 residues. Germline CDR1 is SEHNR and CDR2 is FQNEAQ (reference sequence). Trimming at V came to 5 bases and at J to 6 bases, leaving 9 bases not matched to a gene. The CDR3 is CASSGRGGYSNEQFF. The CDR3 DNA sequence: TGTGCCAGCAGCGGCCGGGGGGGCTACTCCAATGAGCAGTTCTTC. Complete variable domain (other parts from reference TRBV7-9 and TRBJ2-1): DTGVSQNPRHKITKRGQNVTFRCDPISEHNRLYWYRQTLGQGPEFLTYFQNEAQLEKSRLLSDRFSAERPKGSFSTLEIQRTEQGDSAMYLCASSGRGGYSNEQFFGPGTRLTVL.

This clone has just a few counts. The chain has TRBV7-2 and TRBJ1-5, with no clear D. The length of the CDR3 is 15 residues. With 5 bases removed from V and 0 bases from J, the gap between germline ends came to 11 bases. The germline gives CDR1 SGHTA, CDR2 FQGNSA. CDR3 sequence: CASSRESRSNQPQHF. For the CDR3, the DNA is TGTGCCAGCAGCCGAGAAAGCCGTAGCAATCAGCCCCAGCATTTT.

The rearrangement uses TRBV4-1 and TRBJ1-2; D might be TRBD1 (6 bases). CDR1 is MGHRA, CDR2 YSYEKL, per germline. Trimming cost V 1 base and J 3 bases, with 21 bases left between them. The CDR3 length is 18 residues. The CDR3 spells CASSQGARDTRDHYGYTF. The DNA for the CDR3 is TGCGCCAGCAGCCAAGGGGCTAGGGACACCAGGGACCACTATGGCTACACCTTC.

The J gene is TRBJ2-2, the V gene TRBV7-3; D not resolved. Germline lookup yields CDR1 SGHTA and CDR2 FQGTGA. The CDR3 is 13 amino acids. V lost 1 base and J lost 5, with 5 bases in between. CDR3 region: CASSLIETGELFF. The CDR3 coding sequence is TGTGCCAGCAGCTTAATTGAGACCGGGGAGCTGTTTTTT.

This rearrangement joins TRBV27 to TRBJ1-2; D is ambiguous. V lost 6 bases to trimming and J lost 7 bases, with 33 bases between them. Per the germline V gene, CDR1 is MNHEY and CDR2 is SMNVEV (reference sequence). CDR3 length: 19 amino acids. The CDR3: CASSKLEILNPLVMGGYTF. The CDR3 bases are TGTGCCAGCAGCAAACTAGAGATACTAAACCCCCTAGTAATGGGTGGCTACACCTTC.

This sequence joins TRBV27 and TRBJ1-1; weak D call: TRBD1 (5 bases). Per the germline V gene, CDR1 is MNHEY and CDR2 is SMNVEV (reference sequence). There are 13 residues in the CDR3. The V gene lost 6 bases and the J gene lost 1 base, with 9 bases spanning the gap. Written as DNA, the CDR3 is TGTGCCAGCAGCCCACAGGCGAACACTGAAGCTTTCTTT. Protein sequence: CASSPQANTEAFF.

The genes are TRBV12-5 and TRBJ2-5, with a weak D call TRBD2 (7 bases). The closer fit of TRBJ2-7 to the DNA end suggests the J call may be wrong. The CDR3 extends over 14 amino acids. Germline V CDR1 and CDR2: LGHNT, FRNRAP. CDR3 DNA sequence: TGTGCTAGTGGTTTGGTAGGGGGGGCCTACGAGCAGTACTTC. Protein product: CASGLVGGAYEQYF.